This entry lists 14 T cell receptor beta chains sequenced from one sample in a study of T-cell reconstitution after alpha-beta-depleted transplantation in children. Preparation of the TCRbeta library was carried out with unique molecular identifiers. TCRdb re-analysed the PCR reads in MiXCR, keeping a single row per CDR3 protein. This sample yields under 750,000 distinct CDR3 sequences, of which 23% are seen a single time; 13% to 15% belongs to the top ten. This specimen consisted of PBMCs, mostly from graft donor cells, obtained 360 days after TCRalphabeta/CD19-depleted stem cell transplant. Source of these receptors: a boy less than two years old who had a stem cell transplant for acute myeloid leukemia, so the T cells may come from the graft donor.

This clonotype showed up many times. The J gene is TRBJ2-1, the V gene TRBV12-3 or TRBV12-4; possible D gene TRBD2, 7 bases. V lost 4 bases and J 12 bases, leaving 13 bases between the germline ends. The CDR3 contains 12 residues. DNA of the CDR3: TGTGCCAGCAGTTCCCGCGGGGGCGGGCAGTTCTTC. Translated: CASSSRGGGQFF.

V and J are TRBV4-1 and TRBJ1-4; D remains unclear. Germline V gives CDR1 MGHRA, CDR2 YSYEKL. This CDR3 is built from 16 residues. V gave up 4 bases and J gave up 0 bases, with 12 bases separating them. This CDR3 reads CASSPTSRATNEKLFF. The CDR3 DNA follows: TGCGCCAGCAGCCCGACCAGCCGTGCAACTAATGAAAAACTGTTTTTT.

The CDR3 loop reads CASSLTGGGLNGELFF. The CDR3 DNA sequence: TGTGCCAGCAGCCTGACAGGGGGAGGGCTAAACGGGGAGCTGTTTTTT. The chain links TRBV7-8 to TRBJ2-2, with 9 bases lining up with TRBD1. With V trimmed by 5 bases and J by 7 bases, 11 bases remained unmatched. The CDR3 sequence is 16 residues long. Germline V gives CDR1 SGHVS, CDR2 FQNEAQ.

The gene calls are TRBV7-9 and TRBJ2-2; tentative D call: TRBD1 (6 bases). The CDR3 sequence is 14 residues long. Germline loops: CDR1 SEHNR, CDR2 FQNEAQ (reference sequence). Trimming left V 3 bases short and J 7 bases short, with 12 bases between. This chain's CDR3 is CASSFHTGSGELFF. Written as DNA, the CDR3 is TGTGCCAGCAGCTTCCACACAGGGAGCGGGGAGCTGTTTTTT.

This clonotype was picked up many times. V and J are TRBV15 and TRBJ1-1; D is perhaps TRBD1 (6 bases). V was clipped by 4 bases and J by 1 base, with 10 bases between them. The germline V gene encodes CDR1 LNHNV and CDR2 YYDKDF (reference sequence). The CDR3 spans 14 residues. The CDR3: CATSIQQGNTEAFF. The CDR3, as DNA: TGTGCCACCAGCATCCAACAGGGGAACACTGAAGCTTTCTTT. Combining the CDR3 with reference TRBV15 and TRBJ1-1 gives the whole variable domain DAMVIQNPRYQVTQFGKPVTLSCSQTLNHNVMYWYQQKSSQAPKLLFHYYDKDFNNEADTPDNFQSRRPNTSFCFLDIRSPGLGDTAMYLCATSIQQGNTEAFFGQGTRLTVV.

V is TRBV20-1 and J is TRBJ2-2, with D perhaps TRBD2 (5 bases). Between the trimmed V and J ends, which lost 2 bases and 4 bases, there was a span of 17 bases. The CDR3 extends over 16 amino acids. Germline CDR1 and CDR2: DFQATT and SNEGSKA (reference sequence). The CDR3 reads CSARNEGRPSTGELFF. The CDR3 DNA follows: TGCAGTGCTAGAAACGAGGGAAGGCCATCCACCGGGGAGCTGTTTTTT.

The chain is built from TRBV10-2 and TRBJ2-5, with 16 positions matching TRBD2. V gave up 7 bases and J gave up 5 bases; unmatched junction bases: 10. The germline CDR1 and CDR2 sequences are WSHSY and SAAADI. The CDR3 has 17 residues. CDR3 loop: CASTSGTSGGGVETQYF. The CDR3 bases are TGCGCCAGCACCTCCGGGACTAGCGGGGGGGGAGTGGAGACCCAGTACTTC.

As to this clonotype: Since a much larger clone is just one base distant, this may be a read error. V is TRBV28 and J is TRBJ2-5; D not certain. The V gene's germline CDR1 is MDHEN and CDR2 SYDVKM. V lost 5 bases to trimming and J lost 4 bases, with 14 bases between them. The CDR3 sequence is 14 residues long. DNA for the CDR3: TGTGCCAGCAGTCCCCCGAGGAATATAGAGACCCAGTACTTC. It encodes CASSPPRNIETQYF.

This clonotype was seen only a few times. The CDR3: CASRGRGGSYNEQFF. The DNA of the CDR3 is TGTGCCAGCAGGGGGCGCGGGGGCTCCTACAATGAGCAGTTCTTC. The rearrangement joins TRBV6-2 or TRBV6-3 to TRBJ2-1; 7 bases match TRBD2. Germline assignment: CDR1 MNHEY and CDR2 SVGEGT. The ends lost 6 bases at V and 0 bases at J; junction bases unmatched: 5. The CDR3 consists of 15 residues.

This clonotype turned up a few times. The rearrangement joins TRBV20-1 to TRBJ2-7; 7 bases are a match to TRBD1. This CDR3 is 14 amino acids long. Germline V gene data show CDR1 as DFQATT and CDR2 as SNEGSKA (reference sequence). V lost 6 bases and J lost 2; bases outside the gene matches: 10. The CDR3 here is CSAANRGRTYEQYF. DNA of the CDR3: TGCAGTGCCGCGAACAGGGGTCGGACCTACGAGCAGTACTTC.

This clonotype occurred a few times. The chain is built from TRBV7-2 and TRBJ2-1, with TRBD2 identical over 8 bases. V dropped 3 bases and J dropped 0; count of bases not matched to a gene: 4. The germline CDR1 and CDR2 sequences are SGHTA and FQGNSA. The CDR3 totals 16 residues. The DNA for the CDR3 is TGTGCCAGCAGCTTCTCCGGGGGGGACTCCTACAATGAGCAGTTCTTC. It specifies CASSFSGGDSYNEQFF.

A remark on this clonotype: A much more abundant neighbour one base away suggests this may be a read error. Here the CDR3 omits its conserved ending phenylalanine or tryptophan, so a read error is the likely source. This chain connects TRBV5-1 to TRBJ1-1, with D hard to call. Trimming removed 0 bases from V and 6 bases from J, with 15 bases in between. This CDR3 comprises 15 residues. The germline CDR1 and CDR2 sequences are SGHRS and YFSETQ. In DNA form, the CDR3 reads TGCGCCAGCAGCTTGGCAGTTGGTAGGGCAGCTGAAGCTTTCTAT. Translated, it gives CASSLAVGRAAEAFY.

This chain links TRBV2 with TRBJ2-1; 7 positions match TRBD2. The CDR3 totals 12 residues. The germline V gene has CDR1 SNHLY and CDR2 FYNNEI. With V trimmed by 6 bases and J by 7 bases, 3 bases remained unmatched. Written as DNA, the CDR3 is TGTGCCAGCAGGTGGGGGGGGAATGAGCAGTTCTTC. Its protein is CASRWGGNEQFF.

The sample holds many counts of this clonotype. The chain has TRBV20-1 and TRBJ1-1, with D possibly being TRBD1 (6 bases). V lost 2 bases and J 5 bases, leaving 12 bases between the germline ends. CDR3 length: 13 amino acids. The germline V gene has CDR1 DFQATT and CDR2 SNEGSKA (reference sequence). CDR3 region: CSARYRDGTEAFF. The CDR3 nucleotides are TGCAGTGCTAGATACAGGGATGGGACTGAAGCTTTCTTT.